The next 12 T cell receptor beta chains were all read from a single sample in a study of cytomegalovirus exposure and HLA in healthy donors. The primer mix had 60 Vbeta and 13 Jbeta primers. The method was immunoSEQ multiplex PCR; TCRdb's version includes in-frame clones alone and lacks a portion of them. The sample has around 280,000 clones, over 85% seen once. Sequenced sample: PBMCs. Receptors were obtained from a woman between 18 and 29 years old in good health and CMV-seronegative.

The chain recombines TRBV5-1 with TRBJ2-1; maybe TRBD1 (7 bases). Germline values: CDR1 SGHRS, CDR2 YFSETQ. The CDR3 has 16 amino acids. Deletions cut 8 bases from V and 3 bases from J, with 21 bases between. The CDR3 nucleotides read TGCGCCAGTAGTAGCGGACAGGTCCAATTCTACAATGAGCAGTTCTTC. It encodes CASSSGQVQFYNEQFF.

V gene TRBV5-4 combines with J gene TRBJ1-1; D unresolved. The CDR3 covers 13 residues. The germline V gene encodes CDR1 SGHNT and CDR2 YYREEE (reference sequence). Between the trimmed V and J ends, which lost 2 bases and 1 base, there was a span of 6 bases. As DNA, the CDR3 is TGTGCCAGCAGCTTACGGGGGAACACTGAAGCTTTCTTT. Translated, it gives CASSLRGNTEAFF. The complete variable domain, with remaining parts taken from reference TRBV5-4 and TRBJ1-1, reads ETGVTQSPTHLIKTRGQQVTLRCSSQSGHNTVSWYQQALGQGPQFIFQYYREEENGRGNFPPRFSGLQFPNYSSELNVNALELDDSALYLCASSLRGNTEAFFGQGTRLTVV.

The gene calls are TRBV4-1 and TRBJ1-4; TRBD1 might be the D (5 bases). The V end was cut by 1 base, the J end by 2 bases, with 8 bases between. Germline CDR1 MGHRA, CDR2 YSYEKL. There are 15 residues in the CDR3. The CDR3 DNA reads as TGCGCCAGCAGCCAAGCGGGGGTCACTAATGAAAAACTGTTTTTT. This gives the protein CASSQAGVTNEKLFF.

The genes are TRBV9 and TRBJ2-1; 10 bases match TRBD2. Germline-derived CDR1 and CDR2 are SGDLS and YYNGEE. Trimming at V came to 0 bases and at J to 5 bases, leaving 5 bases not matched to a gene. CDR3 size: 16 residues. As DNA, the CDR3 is TGTGCCAGCAGCGTAGAGGGAGCGGGGGGGCACAATGAGCAGTTCTTC. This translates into CASSVEGAGGHNEQFF.

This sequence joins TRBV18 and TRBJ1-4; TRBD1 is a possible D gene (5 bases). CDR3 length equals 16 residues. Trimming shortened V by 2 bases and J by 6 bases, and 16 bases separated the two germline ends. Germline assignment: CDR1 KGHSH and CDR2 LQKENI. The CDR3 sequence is CASSPNVQGVDEKLFF. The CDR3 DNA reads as TGTGCCAGCTCACCAAACGTACAAGGGGTGGATGAAAAACTGTTTTTT. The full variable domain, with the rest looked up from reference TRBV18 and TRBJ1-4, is NAGVMQNPRHLVRRRGQEARLRCSPMKGHSHVYWYRQLPEEGLKFMVYLQKENIIDESGMPKERFSAEFPKEGPSILRIQQVVRGDSAAYFCASSPNVQGVDEKLFFGSGTQLSVL.

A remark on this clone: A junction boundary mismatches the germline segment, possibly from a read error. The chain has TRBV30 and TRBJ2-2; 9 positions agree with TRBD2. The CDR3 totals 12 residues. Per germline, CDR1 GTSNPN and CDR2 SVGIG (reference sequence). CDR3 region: CAVSGGTGEPFF. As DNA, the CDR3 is TGTGCCGTCAGCGGGGGGACCGGGGAGCCGTTTTTT.

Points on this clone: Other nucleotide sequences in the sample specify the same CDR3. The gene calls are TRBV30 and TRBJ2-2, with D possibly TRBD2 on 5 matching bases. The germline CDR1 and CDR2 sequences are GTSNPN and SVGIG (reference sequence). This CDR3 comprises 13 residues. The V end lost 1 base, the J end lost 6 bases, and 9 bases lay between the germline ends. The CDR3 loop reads CAWSGGGSGELFF. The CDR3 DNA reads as TGTGCCTGGAGTGGCGGAGGATCCGGGGAGCTGTTTTTT. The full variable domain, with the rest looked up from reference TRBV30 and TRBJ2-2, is SQTIHQWPATLVQPVGSPLSLECTVEGTSNPNLYWYRQAAGRGLQLLFYSVGIGQISSEVPQNLSASRPQDRQFILSSKKLLLSDSGFYLCAWSGGGSGELFFGEGSRLTVL.

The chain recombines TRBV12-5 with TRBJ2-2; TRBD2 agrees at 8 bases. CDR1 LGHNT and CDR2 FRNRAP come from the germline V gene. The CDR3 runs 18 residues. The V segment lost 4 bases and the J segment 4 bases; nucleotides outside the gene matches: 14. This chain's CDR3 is CASGSPPGRGATTGELFF. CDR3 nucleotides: TGTGCTAGTGGTTCCCCCCCGGGGCGGGGGGCGACCACCGGGGAGCTGTTTTTT.

CDR3 nucleotide sequence: TGCAGCACAGACACCTACACTGAAGCTTTCTTT. The encoded protein is CSTDTYTEAFF. The genes are TRBV29-1 and TRBJ1-1; D gene uncertain. V was cut by 8 bases and J by 3 bases, with 10 bases left in between. The germline CDR1 and CDR2 sequences are SQVTM and ANQGSEA. This CDR3 is built from 11 residues.

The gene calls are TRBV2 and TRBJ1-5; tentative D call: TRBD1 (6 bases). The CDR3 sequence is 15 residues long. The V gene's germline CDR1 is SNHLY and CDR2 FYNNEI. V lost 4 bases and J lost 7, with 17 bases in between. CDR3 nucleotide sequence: TGTGCCAGCAGTGCCCAGGGGCAGGGGAAGCAGCCCCAGCATTTT. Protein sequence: CASSAQGQGKQPQHF.

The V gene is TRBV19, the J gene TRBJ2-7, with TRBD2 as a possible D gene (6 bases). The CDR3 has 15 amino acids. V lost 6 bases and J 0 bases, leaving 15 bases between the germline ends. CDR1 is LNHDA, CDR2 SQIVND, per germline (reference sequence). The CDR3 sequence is CASRRGRASSYEQYF. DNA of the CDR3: TGTGCCAGTAGGCGGGGCAGGGCGAGCTCCTACGAGCAGTACTTC.

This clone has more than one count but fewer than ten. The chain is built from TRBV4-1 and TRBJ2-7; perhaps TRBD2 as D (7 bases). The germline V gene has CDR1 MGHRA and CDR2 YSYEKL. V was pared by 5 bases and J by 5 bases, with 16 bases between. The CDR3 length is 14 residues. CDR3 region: CASSKRGGVDEQYF. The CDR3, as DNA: TGCGCCAGCAGCAAAAGGGGGGGGGTGGACGAGCAGTACTTC.